The present T cell receptor beta chain was sequenced within a study of blood T cell repertoires in COVID-19. The overall study: Sites in the United States, Italy and Spain provided acute and convalescent COVID-19 samples.

Here immunoSEQ multiplex PCR was the method, and the copy in TCRdb shows in-frame clones only, minus some. The sample records just over 300,000 clones, approximately 85% being singletons. This TCR derives from a man aged 25 to 40 who had recovered from COVID-19. Sequencing was performed on PBMCs or T cells enriched from blood (not recorded which).

The CDR3 sequence: CASSLGYGTYEQYF. The DNA of the CDR3 is TGTGCCAGCAGCTTAGGTTACGGTACCTACGAGCAGTACTTC. The chain recombines TRBV7-8 with TRBJ2-7, with D uncertain. The CDR3 is 14 residues long. V lost 1 base and J 2 bases, leaving 9 bases between the germline ends. CDR1 is SGHVS and CDR2 is FQNEAQ in the germline V gene.